The present T cell receptor (beta chain) was sequenced within a study of blood T cell repertoires in COVID-19. Method: immunoSEQ multiplex PCR; TCRdb's copy keeps in-frame clones and lacks some. The sample comprises approximately 200,000 clones, about 80% of which are singletons, and approximately 7.4% rests with the top ten. V was trimmed by 2 bases and J by 0 bases, leaving 9 bases between them. Germline V gene lookup returns CDR1 MNHEY and CDR2 SVGEGT. The CDR3 loop spans 15 amino acids. This sequence originates from a woman in her forties or fifties with acute or convalescent COVID-19. The rearrangement links TRBV6-2 or TRBV6-3 to TRBJ2-3, with D perhaps TRBD2 (6 bases). The source material was peripheral blood. DNA for the CDR3: TGTGCCAGCAGTTACATGGGGACTAGCACAGATACGCAGTATTTT. It yields the protein CASSYMGTSTDTQYF.